This T cell receptor beta chain was sequenced for a study of cytomegalovirus exposure and HLA in healthy donors. The study, taken as a whole, reports: Cytomegalovirus-associated TCR beta chains were listed, numbering roughly 150.

The PCR contained 60 Vbeta and 13 Jbeta primers. Here immunoSEQ multiplex PCR was the method, and the copy in TCRdb shows in-frame clones only, minus some. This sample carries fewer than 120,000 clones, 79% of them seen once, and the ten largest clones take 6.2%. This CDR3 has 17 amino acids. With V trimmed by 0 bases and J by 2 bases, 5 bases remained unmatched. In germline, CDR1 is SEHNR, CDR2 FQNEAQ (reference sequence). About this clone itself: Its antigen is undetermined.

This TCR derives from a man aged 30-40 years in good health and CMV-seropositive. J is TRBJ2-7 and V is TRBV7-9, with 12 bases aligning to TRBD2. The sequencing input was PBMCs. The CDR3 DNA sequence: TGTGCCAGCAGCTTAGCGATCCTAGCGGGGGGGGCCTACGAGCAGTACTTC. Its protein product is CASSLAILAGGAYEQYF.